These 27 T cell receptor beta chains share one sample of origin, sequenced in a study of T cells in Graves' hyperthyroidism and ophthalmopathy. Researchers took RNA transcripts and amplified the TCR beta CDR3 regions from them. The HTBI set primed first-round TCR CDR3 RT-PCR. TCRdb processed the multiplex PCR reads anew with MiXCR; each CDR3 protein has one entry. The repertoire has roughly 400,000 distinct CDR3 sequences, around 15% of them found once; the top ten carry around 28%. Sequenced sample: blood. Source of these receptors: a man aged 50-60 years with Graves' ophthalmopathy.

The chain is built from TRBV3-1 and TRBJ2-2; TRBD1 might be the D (6 bases). Germline V CDR1 and CDR2: LGHDT, YNNKEL (reference sequence). Trimming left V 6 bases short and J 0 bases short, with 11 bases between. The CDR3 is made up of 15 amino acids. CDR3 sequence (DNA): TGTGCCAGCAGGATACAGGGCGCGAACACCGGGGAGCTGTTTTTT. Amino acid sequence: CASRIQGANTGELFF. The complete variable domain, with remaining parts taken from reference TRBV3-1 and TRBJ2-2, reads DTAVSQTPKYLVTQMGNDKSIKCEQNLGHDTMYWYKQDSKKFLKIMFSYNNKELIINETVPNRFSPKSPDKAHLNLHINSLELGDSAVYFCASRIQGANTGELFFGEGSRLTVL.

This clonotype came up many times. The chain uses TRBV11-2 and TRBJ1-3; the D gene is possibly TRBD1 (5 bases). Germline CDR1 SGHAT, CDR2 FQNNGV. Trimming took off 0 bases at V and 0 bases at J, with 9 bases between the two ends. This CDR3 has 16 residues. The CDR3 DNA sequence: TGTGCCAGCAGCTTAGATCACAGGCTCTCTGGAAACACCATATATTTT. This encodes CASSLDHRLSGNTIYF. Together with reference TRBV11-2 and TRBJ1-3, the CDR3 gives the full variable domain: EAGVAQSPRYKIIEKRQSVAFWCNPISGHATLYWYQQILGQGPKLLIQFQNNGVVDDSQLPKDRFSAERLKGVDSTLKIQPAKLEDSAVYLCASSLDHRLSGNTIYFGEGSWLTVV.

This clonotype was detected only a few times. The chain recombines TRBV5-1 with TRBJ2-7; 8 nucleotides match TRBD1. Germline V gene lookup returns CDR1 SGHRS and CDR2 YFSETQ. The CDR3 has 14 amino acids. V was pared by 5 bases and J by 4 bases, with 8 bases of the junction left unmatched. The CDR3 nucleotides read TGCGCCAGCAGTACCGGGACAGGTGAATACGAGCAGTACTTC. Its protein product is CASSTGTGEYEQYF.

The table lists this clonotype with many counts. The genes are TRBV5-5 and TRBJ1-5; 7 nucleotides align to TRBD1. The germline V gene encodes CDR1 SGHKS and CDR2 YYEKEE (reference sequence). Unmatched junction bases numbered 5, after V lost 1 base and J lost 4 bases. The CDR3 is 15 amino acids. The DNA of the CDR3 is TGTGCCAGCAGCTTGTTTTCAGGGGGGAATCAGCCCCAGCATTTT. Amino acids: CASSLFSGGNQPQHF.

In regard to this clonotype: Germline and junction disagree at one end, which may indicate a read error. The chain uses TRBV11-2 and TRBJ2-7; D gene uncertain. The J call is in doubt because the DNA end fits TRBJ2-1 better. The CDR3 has 11 residues. The germline gives CDR1 SGHAT, CDR2 FQNNGV. CDR3 protein: CASGLVYEQFF. For the CDR3, the DNA is TGTGCCAGCGGCTTAGTTTACGAGCAGTTCTTC.

This clonotype was observed a handful of times. The chain has TRBV29-1 and TRBJ2-2; D unclear. CDR3 length: 16 amino acids. V was pared by 0 bases and J by 7 bases, with 18 bases between. CDR1 and CDR2 (germline): SQVTM, ANQGSEA. The CDR3 coding sequence is TGCAGCGTTGAAGATCGTCTAGGCAAGGGATTCGGGGAGCTGTTTTTT. This gives the protein CSVEDRLGKGFGELFF.

V and J are TRBV28 and TRBJ2-5; 9 bases fit TRBD1. Germline-derived CDR1 and CDR2 are MDHEN and SYDVKM. This CDR3 contains 13 residues. V was pared by 4 bases and J by 4 bases, with 1 base of the junction left unmatched. The CDR3 is CASSSDRGETQYF. CDR3 nucleotides: TGTGCCAGCAGTTCGGACAGGGGAGAGACCCAGTACTTC.

This clonotype was counted many times. V and J are TRBV11-2 and TRBJ2-1; 12 bases map to TRBD2. V trimming: 5 bases; J trimming: 8 bases; junction bases outside the gene matches: 7. Germline lookup yields CDR1 SGHAT and CDR2 FQNNGV. The CDR3 contains 15 residues. CDR3 in amino acids: CASSPSGRAGHEQFF. The DNA of the CDR3 is TGTGCCAGCAGCCCTAGCGGGAGGGCCGGCCATGAGCAGTTCTTC.

The chain has TRBV29-1 and TRBJ2-5, with a tentative D call TRBD1 (6 bases). The CDR3 contains 12 residues. Germline loops: CDR1 SQVTM, CDR2 ANQGSEA. V lost 2 bases and J lost 4, with 8 bases in between. The CDR3 sequence: CSVETGIETQYF. The CDR3 DNA reads TGCAGCGTTGAAACAGGGATAGAGACCCAGTACTTC.

Notes on this clonotype: Relative to the germline gene, one junction end is altered; a read error may explain this. This chain connects TRBV14 to TRBJ1-1; unclear D gene. The CDR3 is 14 residues long. CDR1 is SGHDN and CDR2 is FVKESK in the germline V gene. DNA of the CDR3: TGTGCCAGCAGCCAAGATCTGGGGAACCCTGAAGCTTTCTTT. It is translated as CASSQDLGNPEAFF.

This clonotype has at least ten counts. A much larger clone differs from this one at a single base, so this may be a read error. Here the CDR3 reads CASSPVSSYNEQFF. CDR3 bases: TGTGCCAGCAGCCCCGTGAGCTCCTACAATGAGCAGTTCTTC. The chain employs TRBV14 and TRBJ2-1; D is unclear. Trimming removed 4 bases from V and 0 bases from J, with 7 bases in between. The CDR3 is 14 residues long. Germline V gene data show CDR1 as SGHDN and CDR2 as FVKESK.

The V call is TRBV20-1, the J call TRBJ2-3; no firm D call. Trimming took off 0 bases at V and 7 bases at J, with 11 bases between the two ends. The CDR3 loop spans 13 amino acids. Germline V gene sequence: CDR1 DFQATT, CDR2 SNEGSKA (reference sequence). The CDR3 coding sequence is TGCAGTGCTAGAGAAGTGATGCTAAATACGCAGTATTTT. Its translation: CSAREVMLNTQYF.

This clonotype was seen ten or more times. The V and J genes are TRBV27 and TRBJ2-3; D is ambiguous. Germline V gene lookup returns CDR1 MNHEY and CDR2 SMNVEV (reference sequence). This CDR3 region has 13 residues. V was cut by 2 bases and J by 5 bases, with 8 bases left in between. In nucleotides, the CDR3 is TGTGCCAGCAGTTTAACGTGGGGAGATACGCAGTATTTT. Encoded protein: CASSLTWGDTQYF.

This clonotype was seen many times. The chain couples TRBV12-3 or TRBV12-4 to TRBJ1-5; no definite D call. The CDR3 consists of 18 residues. V gave up 7 bases and J gave up 0 bases, with 22 bases separating them. The CDR3 bases are TGTGCCAGCAAGTTAGGTCGTGGGGTTATTCCTAGCAATCAGCCCCAGCATTTT. Translating gives CASKLGRGVIPSNQPQHF.

The chain has TRBV6-5 and TRBJ1-2; maybe TRBD1 (6 bases). V lost 2 bases and J lost 6, with 10 bases in between. The CDR3 has 13 residues. The germline V gene has CDR1 MNHEY and CDR2 SVGAGI. CDR3: CASSYLTGNGYTF. The CDR3 DNA follows: TGTGCCAGCAGTTACCTTACAGGGAATGGCTACACCTTC.

This clonotype was found many times. A read error may account for a junction end that differs from germline. The rearrangement joins TRBV6-4 to TRBJ2-1; 7 bases map to TRBD2. This CDR3 has 18 amino acids. Per germline, CDR1 MRHNA and CDR2 SNTAGT. The DNA for the CDR3 is TGTGCCAGCAGTTACTCCGGTTTGCATGGGGGGGTCTACAATGAGCAGTTCTTC. Translated, it gives CASSYSGLHGGVYNEQFF.

This clonotype has ten or more counts. This rearrangement joins TRBV9 to TRBJ1-2; TRBD1 is a possible D gene (6 bases). Germline values: CDR1 SGDLS, CDR2 YYNGEE. The ends were cut back, 0 bases at V and 1 base at J, with 13 bases in the middle. The CDR3 loop spans 16 amino acids. The CDR3 DNA follows: TGTGCCAGCAGCGTAGCTAAGGGGGACGATAACTATGGCTACACCTTC. Its protein is CASSVAKGDDNYGYTF.

This clonotype has just a few counts. The chain recombines TRBV9 with TRBJ2-1; 9 nucleotides match TRBD2. This CDR3 has 15 residues. Germline CDR1 SGDLS, CDR2 YYNGEE. V dropped 3 bases and J dropped 2; count of bases not matched to a gene: 3. In DNA, the CDR3 is TGTGCCAGCAGCGAGCCTAGCGGGGCCTACAATGAGCAGTTCTTC. It codes for CASSEPSGAYNEQFF.

This clonotype was detected a few times. The chain is built from TRBV6-1 and TRBJ2-7; D is perhaps TRBD1 (5 bases). The CDR3 runs to 14 residues. Between the trimmed V and J ends, which lost 6 bases and 3 bases, there was a span of 15 bases. Germline CDR1 reads MNHNS; CDR2 reads SASEGT. The CDR3 sequence is CASRVDGRVYEQYF. CDR3 nucleotides: TGTGCCAGCAGGGTTGATGGCAGGGTCTACGAGCAGTACTTC.

This rearrangement joins TRBV25-1 to TRBJ2-2; 9 bases map to TRBD1. J gave up 3 bases and V 6 bases, and 2 bases lay outside the gene matches. Germline V gene lookup returns CDR1 MGHDK and CDR2 SYGVNS. This CDR3 region has 14 residues. The CDR3: CASSTGGYTGELFF. The CDR3 bases are TGTGCCAGCAGCACAGGGGGCTACACCGGGGAGCTGTTTTTT.

This clonotype was detected many times. The chain uses TRBV27 and TRBJ2-7; 11 positions agree with TRBD2. CDR3 length: 18 amino acids. Germline V gene data show CDR1 as MNHEY and CDR2 as SMNVEV (reference sequence). V lost 6 bases to trimming and J lost 3 bases; unmatched junction nucleotides: 16. This chain's CDR3 is CASSLRTGGTSGSYEQYF. CDR3 nucleotides: TGTGCCAGCAGCCTCCGCACCGGGGGGACTAGCGGAAGCTACGAGCAGTACTTC.

In this sample, this clonotype turned up many times. The chain links TRBV11-1 to TRBJ2-7; possible D gene TRBD2, 5 bases. V shed 5 bases and J shed 2 bases, with 16 bases lying between them. The V gene's germline CDR1 is SGHAT and CDR2 FQDESV (reference sequence). The CDR3 length is 15 residues. The CDR3 spells CASSPSADLTYEQYF. CDR3 sequence (DNA): TGTGCCAGCAGCCCCTCAGCGGACCTCACCTACGAGCAGTACTTC.

This clonotype showed up just a few times. The chain links TRBV19 to TRBJ2-2, with a weak D call TRBD2 (5 bases). This CDR3 comprises 16 residues. V dropped 3 bases and J dropped 4 bases, with 15 bases sitting between them. Germline V gene data show CDR1 as LNHDA and CDR2 as SQIVND (reference sequence). CDR3 sequence: CASSIQASRFTGELFF. CDR3 in DNA: TGTGCCAGTAGTATTCAAGCTAGCCGATTCACCGGGGAGCTGTTTTTT.

This clonotype was detected many times. This chain connects TRBV28 to TRBJ1-1, with TRBD1 matching over 8 bases. The CDR3 is made up of 15 amino acids. V dropped 1 base and J dropped 10; count of bases not matched to a gene: 11. The germline gives CDR1 MDHEN, CDR2 SYDVKM. This CDR3 is CASSLLRQGASGAFF. The CDR3 region has the DNA TGTGCCAGCAGTTTATTACGGCAGGGGGCGTCGGGAGCTTTCTTT.

At least ten counts were recorded for this clonotype. The chain joins TRBV5-1 to TRBJ2-1; 9 bases fit TRBD2. Germline trimming cut 0 bases from V and 4 bases from J; bases unmatched to any gene: 5. This CDR3 has 16 amino acids. CDR1 SGHRS and CDR2 YFSETQ come from the germline V gene. The CDR3 reads CASSLAPSGNYNEQFF. The CDR3 nucleotides read TGCGCCAGCAGCTTGGCCCCTAGCGGGAATTACAATGAGCAGTTCTTC. Using reference TRBV5-1 and TRBJ2-1 for the parts outside the CDR3, the full variable domain is KAGVTQTPRYLIKTRGQQVTLSCSPISGHRSVSWYQQTPGQGLQFLFEYFSETQRNKGNFPGRFSGRQFSNSRSEMNVSTLELGDSALYLCASSLAPSGNYNEQFFGPGTRLTVL.

At least ten counts were recorded for this clonotype. This chain links TRBV3-1 with TRBJ2-7; D might be TRBD2 (6 bases). CDR3 length: 15 residues. V was cut by 1 base and J by 2 bases, with 12 bases left in between. Germline V gives CDR1 LGHDT, CDR2 YNNKEL (reference sequence). Written as DNA, the CDR3 is TGTGCCAGCAGCCAAGGCCAGGAGGGGACCTACGAGCAGTACTTC. Translation: CASSQGQEGTYEQYF.

The chain couples TRBV6-6 to TRBJ1-5; no definite D call. This CDR3 spans 13 amino acids. In germline, CDR1 is MNHNY, CDR2 SVGAGI (reference sequence). V was shortened by 0 bases and J by 7 bases, with 7 bases between the two germline ends. CDR3 in amino acids: CASSYSSAQPQHF. Written as DNA, the CDR3 is TGTGCCAGCAGTTACTCGTCTGCCCAGCCCCAGCATTTT.